Listed below are T cell receptor beta chains from one sample, sequenced in a study of blood T cell repertoires in COVID-19. TCRdb's table, derived via immunoSEQ multiplex PCR, lists solely in-frame clones and lacks some. The top ten clones hold roughly an eighth of a sample with fewer than 450,000 clones, about nine tenths of them seen once. Input material: peripheral blood. These receptor sequences come from a woman aged 45 to 65 with COVID-19, enrolled during active disease. The CDR3 runs from the conserved cysteine through the conserved F or W.

j_call v_call cdr3_length cdr3_aa
TRBJ2-5 TRBV25-1 13 CASRQGARETQYF
TRBJ1-2 TRBV18 13 CASSLGQDYGYTF
TRBJ2-7 TRBV28 14 CATPGGGSAYEQYF
TRBJ1-4 TRBV6-6 15 CASSYSYATNEKLFF
TRBJ1-2 TRBV4-1 14 CASSHLGRGDDYTF
TRBJ1-1 TRBV19 15 CASSTTGGMNTEAFF
TRBJ1-5 TRBV19 14 CASTEGTLRQPQHF
TRBJ2-1 TRBV6-6 12 CASRPIRGEQFF
TRBJ1-1 TRBV5-6 13 CASSSGVNTEAFF
TRBJ2-5 TRBV18 13 CASSPTVEETQYF
TRBJ1-1 TRBV29-1 13 CSVYWAMNTEAFF
TRBJ2-7 TRBV2 14 CASTRLAGVNEQYF
TRBJ2-5 TRBV18 14 CASSPQGARETQYF
TRBJ1-5 TRBV30 12 CASNRGNQPQHF
TRBJ1-6 TRBV5-4 15 CASSPTGRGNSPLHF
TRBJ2-2 TRBV30 12 CAWGFNTGELFF
TRBJ1-5 TRBV19 13 CASKGQGNQPQHF
TRBJ2-4 TRBV6-5 16 CASSSLATLSKNIQYF
TRBJ2-1 TRBV18 15 CASSPPRGLYNEQFF
TRBJ1-1 TRBV18 15 CASSPYTGWNTEAFF
TRBJ2-7 TRBV7-9 17 CASSLQGERRRVGEQYF
TRBJ1-1 TRBV5-4 14 CASSLSSGAYEAFF
TRBJ1-6 TRBV7-8 15 CASSLVTGGKSPLHF
TRBJ2-2 TRBV2 11 CASSGTGELFF
TRBJ1-5 TRBV28 13 CASSWAQNQPQHF
TRBJ1-2 TRBV12-3/TRBV12-4 12 CASILYPGGYTF
TRBJ1-1 TRBV6-5 14 CASSYRGRDTEAFF
TRBJ2-7 TRBV29-1 16 CSVEGGRGLVSDEQYF
TRBJ2-5 TRBV19 15 CASSSGQGQQETQYF
TRBJ1-2 TRBV30 11 CAWRQQEYNTF
TRBJ1-2 TRBV30 14 CAWGVGGQAYGYTF
TRBJ2-5 TRBV27 17 CASSFGASGGAQETQYF
TRBJ2-3 TRBV27 16 CASSLRGGGGTDTQYF
TRBJ2-7 TRBV27 12 CASSWSSYEQYF
TRBJ1-1 TRBV20-1 12 CSASSGPWEAFF
TRBJ2-3 TRBV7-6 15 CASSRTSGETDTQYF
TRBJ1-5 TRBV18 17 CASSLGQGASIGQPQHF
TRBJ2-2 TRBV29-1 16 CSVSQGGQGYTGELFF
TRBJ1-2 TRBV3-1/TRBV3-2 16 CASSQDLSWGRDGYTF
TRBJ2-7 TRBV28 16 CASISPGTGGSYEQYF
TRBJ1-4 TRBV5-1 15 CASSPRGLGSEKLFF
TRBJ1-3 TRBV6-5 12 CATRGGGNTIYF
TRBJ1-5 TRBV12-5 14 CASGPGIGNQPQHF
TRBJ2-7 TRBV11-2 14 CASSPVAGPYEQYF
TRBJ1-2 TRBV9 14 CASSVLLTGEGYTF
TRBJ1-1 TRBV6-5 13 CASSHDRASEAFF
TRBJ1-1 TRBV4-1 15 CASSQANRGYTEAFF
TRBJ1-1 TRBV29-1 9 CSVTGEAFF
TRBJ2-7 TRBV19 16 CASSPSPGTSRGEQYF
TRBJ2-1 TRBV5-1 14 CASSLGLAGNEQFF